Listed here are 9 T cell receptor beta chains from one sample, sequenced in a study of blood T cells in healthy people across ages. A sample-barcoded 5' primer and a J-beta primer mix were used in a second PCR of roughly 7 to 12 cycles. TCRdb passed the 5' RACE reads through MiXCR, listing each CDR3 protein once. The repertoire holds over 700,000 distinct CDR3 sequences, 25% seen once, with roughly 9% in the top ten. Separately, the same data were catalogued under a study of T cells of mothers and their children.

Sequenced input: blood. All receptors derive from a boy younger than 18 in good health.

The chain is built from TRBV7-8 and TRBJ2-5, with 9 bases aligning to TRBD1. The CDR3 totals 16 residues. V lost 3 bases, J lost 4 bases, and 9 bases stayed unmatched. Germline lookup yields CDR1 SGHVS and CDR2 FQNEAQ. The CDR3 DNA reads as TGTGCCAGCAGCTTTCCGACAGGGGGGGCCACAGAGACCCAGTACTTC. Translating gives CASSFPTGGATETQYF. Drawing the rest from reference TRBV7-8 and TRBJ2-5, the complete variable domain is GAGVSQSPRYKVAKRGQDVALRCDPISGHVSLFWYQQALGQGPEFLTYFQNEAQLDKSGLPSDRFFAERPEGSVSTLKIQRTQQEDSAVYLCASSFPTGGATETQYFGPGTRLLVL.

This clonotype was counted a few times. This chain uses TRBV9 with TRBJ2-1, with D maybe TRBD2 (5 bases). The CDR3 runs to 14 residues. Germline V lookup: CDR1 SGDLS, CDR2 YYNGEE. Trimming stripped 3 bases from V and 7 bases from J, with 14 bases between. Here the CDR3 reads CASSAIRTGNEQFF. DNA for the CDR3: TGTGCCAGCAGCGCCATTCGGACGGGAAATGAGCAGTTCTTC.

A few counts support this clonotype. V is TRBV20-1 and J is TRBJ2-1; TRBD1 matches 8 bases. The ends lost 4 bases at V and 5 bases at J; junction bases unmatched: 7. The CDR3 has 14 amino acids. Germline assignment: CDR1 DFQATT and CDR2 SNEGSKA (reference sequence). CDR3 sequence reads: CSATDRERNNEQFF. The CDR3 DNA is TGCAGTGCTACGGACAGGGAGAGGAACAATGAGCAGTTCTTC.

V and J are TRBV20-1 and TRBJ1-1; D is unclear. CDR1 and CDR2 (germline): DFQATT, SNEGSKA (reference sequence). V was cut by 3 bases and J by 0 bases, with 14 bases left in between. This CDR3 is 15 amino acids long. In nucleotides, the CDR3 is TGCAGTGCTAGGGCTTTCAAAGGCATGAACACTGAAGCTTTCTTT. Its protein is CSARAFKGMNTEAFF.

This clonotype was counted only a few times. The chain is built from TRBV21-1 and TRBJ2-5; TRBD2 is the table's D call, not checked against the DNA. TRBV21-1 constitutes a pseudogene. This CDR3 spans 14 amino acids. The CDR3 protein is CASSMGEALETQYF. The CDR3 region has the DNA TGTGCCAGCAGCATGGGGGAGGCGTTGGAGACCCAGTACTTC.

This clonotype has a handful of counts. The chain couples TRBV20-1 to TRBJ2-5; D not resolved. The DNA matches TRBJ2-1 better at its end, which makes the J call doubtful. CDR1 and CDR2 (germline): DFQATT, SNEGSKA (reference sequence). The CDR3 covers 11 residues. This chain's CDR3 is CSARVLTEQFF. As DNA, the CDR3 is TGCAGTGCTAGAGTACTGACTGAGCAGTTCTTC.

The chain has TRBV19 and TRBJ1-4, with a possible D match to TRBD1 (5 bases). Germline CDR1 is LNHDA and CDR2 is SQIVND (reference sequence). This CDR3 region has 15 residues. Trimming took 5 bases from V and 8 from J, leaving 18 bases between them. Here the CDR3 DNA reads TGTGCCAGTAGTTTCGGGACCGCTCGAAGAGAAAAACTGTTTTTT. Translation gives CASSFGTARREKLFF.

V gene TRBV6-2 or TRBV6-3 combines with J gene TRBJ2-7; D ambiguous. This CDR3 region has 12 residues. V dropped 2 bases and J dropped 5 bases, with 7 bases sitting between them. Germline V CDR1 and CDR2: MNHEY, SVGEGT. This chain's CDR3 is CASSYTNHEQYF. The CDR3 coding sequence is TGTGCCAGCAGTTACACAAACCACGAGCAGTACTTC.

In this sample, this clonotype turned up a few times. This chain connects TRBV6-2 or TRBV6-3 to TRBJ1-1, with D perhaps TRBD1 (6 bases). Deletions cut 2 bases from V and 1 base from J, with 8 bases between. The CDR3 consists of 14 residues. Per germline, CDR1 MNHEY and CDR2 SVGEGT. In DNA, the CDR3 is TGTGCCAGCAGTTACCAGACAGGGAACACTGAAGCTTTCTTT. Its translation is CASSYQTGNTEAFF.